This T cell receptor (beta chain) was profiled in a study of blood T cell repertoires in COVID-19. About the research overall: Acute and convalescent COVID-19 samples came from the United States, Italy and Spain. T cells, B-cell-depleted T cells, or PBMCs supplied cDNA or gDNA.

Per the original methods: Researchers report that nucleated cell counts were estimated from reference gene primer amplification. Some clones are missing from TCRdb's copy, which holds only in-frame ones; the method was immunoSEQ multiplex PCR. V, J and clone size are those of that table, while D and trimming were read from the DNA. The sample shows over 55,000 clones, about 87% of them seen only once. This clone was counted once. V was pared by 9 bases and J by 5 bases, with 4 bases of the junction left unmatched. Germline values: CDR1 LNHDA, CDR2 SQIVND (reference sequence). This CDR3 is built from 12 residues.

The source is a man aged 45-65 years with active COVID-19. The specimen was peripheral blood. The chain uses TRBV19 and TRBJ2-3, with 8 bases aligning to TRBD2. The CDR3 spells CASGGGRDTQYF. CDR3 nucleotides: TGTGCCAGCGGGGGGGGTCGAGATACGCAGTATTTT.